These 23 T cell receptor beta chains were all obtained from the same sample, sequenced in a study of T cell clones after liver transplantation. Here immunoSEQ multiplex PCR was the method, and the copy in TCRdb shows in-frame clones only, minus some. The sample yields roughly 57,000 clones, over 55% seen once. Source: CD4+ T cells from blood, taken before liver transplant. The receptor set was obtained from a human donor who received a liver transplant.

The CDR3 DNA sequence: TGTGCCAGCAGCTTAGAGGTGCGGCAGCCCCAGCATTTT. Translated, it gives CASSLEVRQPQHF. The rearrangement joins TRBV7-2 to TRBJ1-5; D is unresolved. Germline CDR1 and CDR2: SGHTA and FQGNSA. Trimming removed 1 base at V and 7 bases at J, with 8 bases between. This CDR3 comprises 13 residues.

This chain links TRBV12-5 with TRBJ2-5, with D tentatively TRBD1 (6 bases). V lost 6 bases and J lost 5, with 13 bases in between. The germline gives CDR1 LGHNT, CDR2 FRNRAP. This CDR3 region has 13 residues. The CDR3 sequence is CASGPGTPETQYF. The CDR3 DNA reads as TGTGCTAGTGGCCCCGGGACACCGGAGACCCAGTACTTC.

Only a few counts were recorded for this clone. This chain links TRBV10-1 with TRBJ2-3, with TRBD1 identical over 10 bases. Germline loops: CDR1 WNHNN, CDR2 SYGVQD (reference sequence). This CDR3 contains 14 residues. V lost 5 bases, J lost 3 bases, and 2 bases stayed unmatched. CDR3 amino acids: CASSWDRGTDTQYF. CDR3 sequence (DNA): TGCGCCAGCAGTTGGGACAGGGGAACAGATACGCAGTATTTT.

This clone has a handful of counts. CDR3 in amino acids: CASSETGASDEQYF. CDR3 bases: TGTGCCAGCAGTGAGACGGGAGCATCAGACGAGCAGTACTTC. V and J are TRBV6-1 and TRBJ2-7, with D perhaps matching TRBD2 (6 bases). Germline lookup yields CDR1 MNHNS and CDR2 SASEGT. The CDR3 loop spans 14 amino acids. V lost 3 bases, J lost 5 bases, and 14 bases lay in between.

The V and J genes are TRBV4-1 and TRBJ2-3; D is perhaps TRBD1 (6 bases). Per germline, CDR1 MGHRA and CDR2 YSYEKL. Trimming pared 0 bases from V and 2 bases from J, leaving 12 bases between. This CDR3 is built from 16 residues. The CDR3 DNA follows: TGCGCCAGCAGCCAAGAAGACAGGAAAATCACAGATACGCAGTATTTT. The encoded protein is CASSQEDRKITDTQYF.

The rearrangement links TRBV5-6 to TRBJ1-6, with a weak D call TRBD1 (5 bases). This CDR3 has 18 residues. Looked up from germline, CDR1 is SGHDT and CDR2 is YYEEEE. The V gene lost 1 base and the J gene lost 7 bases, with 21 bases spanning the gap. The CDR3 region has the DNA TGTGCCAGCAGCTTGAAGCGGCGGGGGGATCCAAAAAATTCACCCCTCCACTTT. Protein: CASSLKRRGDPKNSPLHF.

The sample holds a few counts of this clone. The V gene is TRBV7-9, the J gene TRBJ1-2; D is perhaps TRBD1 (5 bases). The CDR3 is made up of 14 amino acids. From germline, CDR1 is SEHNR and CDR2 FQNEAQ (reference sequence). Trimming shortened V by 5 bases and J by 6 bases, and 16 bases separated the two germline ends. The CDR3 here is CASSPPLGGHGYTF. The CDR3, as DNA: TGTGCCAGCAGCCCCCCCTTGGGGGGACATGGCTACACCTTC.

This clone was observed at least ten times. V and J are TRBV6-1 and TRBJ2-7, with D perhaps matching TRBD2 (5 bases). The CDR3 contains 14 residues. The germline CDR1 and CDR2 sequences are MNHNS and SASEGT. The CDR3 region is CATGRVSSSYEQYF. In DNA form, the CDR3 reads TGTGCAACCGGGCGGGTGAGTTCCTCCTACGAGCAGTACTTC.

The V and J genes are TRBV11-2 and TRBJ1-1; 7 bases are shared with TRBD1. V dropped 1 base and J dropped 1; count of bases not matched to a gene: 3. The CDR3 consists of 15 residues. The germline CDR1 and CDR2 sequences are SGHAT and FQNNGV. This CDR3 is CASSLVAGGNTEAFF. The CDR3, as DNA: TGTGCCAGCAGCTTAGTGGCAGGGGGGAACACTGAAGCTTTCTTT.

This clone was seen more than once but under ten times. The chain couples TRBV10-3 to TRBJ2-7; 9 bases match TRBD1. Losses at the gene ends were 3 bases for V and 4 bases for J; bases not matched to a gene: 10. The germline gives CDR1 ENHRY, CDR2 SYGVKD. The CDR3 length is 16 residues. The CDR3 loop reads CAISDSDRGSTYEQYF. Here the CDR3 DNA reads TGTGCCATCAGTGATTCCGACAGGGGGTCCACTTACGAGCAGTACTTC.

The chain carries TRBV5-1 and TRBJ1-1, with 7 bases fitting TRBD1. Trimming cost V 3 bases and J 8 bases; bases outside gene matches: 7. This CDR3 comprises 13 residues. Germline values: CDR1 SGHRS, CDR2 YFSETQ. The CDR3 DNA reads TGCGCCAGCAGCTCGTCCGGGACAGAAGAAGCTTTCTTT. Translation gives CASSSSGTEEAFF.

This chain joins TRBV2 and TRBJ1-4; D may be TRBD1 (6 bases). Germline CDR1 reads SNHLY; CDR2 reads FYNNEI. This CDR3 spans 15 amino acids. V was shortened by 8 bases and J by 3 bases, with 16 bases between the two germline ends. The CDR3 sequence: CASWRGGPANEKLFF. CDR3 sequence (DNA): TGTGCCAGCTGGAGGGGGGGGCCGGCTAATGAAAAACTGTTTTTT.

J is TRBJ2-7 and V is TRBV15; possible D gene TRBD1, 5 bases. This CDR3 contains 14 residues. CDR1 and CDR2 from the germline V gene are LNHNV and YYDKDF (reference sequence). V was trimmed by 0 bases and J by 7 bases, leaving 13 bases between them. CDR3 DNA: TGTGCCACCAGCAGAGATCAAGCAGGGCGGGAGCAGTACTTC. Translated, it gives CATSRDQAGREQYF.

The chain couples TRBV5-6 to TRBJ1-2; D remains unclear. There are 15 residues in the CDR3. The germline V gene has CDR1 SGHDT and CDR2 YYEEEE. V gave up 0 bases and J gave up 4 bases, with 13 bases separating them. In DNA, the CDR3 is TGTGCCAGCAGCTTGGTAGAGGCAACGGGCTATGGCTACACCTTC. This gives the protein CASSLVEATGYGYTF. Full variable domain (remainder filled in from reference TRBV5-6 and TRBJ1-2): DAGVTQSPTHLIKTRGQQVTLRCSPKSGHDTVSWYQQALGQGPQFIFQYYEEEERQRGNFPDRFSGHQFPNYSSELNVNALLLGDSALYLCASSLVEATGYGYTFGSGTRLTVV.

The chain is built from TRBV5-4 and TRBJ2-1; tentative D call: TRBD1 (6 bases). Germline V gene sequence: CDR1 SGHNT, CDR2 YYREEE (reference sequence). The CDR3 spans 15 residues. V was pared by 4 bases and J by 6 bases, with 17 bases between. In DNA form, the CDR3 reads TGTGCCAGCAGCGAGCCGACAGGATCGGTCAATGAGCAGTTCTTC. Translation: CASSEPTGSVNEQFF.

The CDR3 loop reads CASSPRGALEPQHF. Written as DNA, the CDR3 is TGTGCCAGCAGTCCCAGGGGAGCCCTTGAGCCCCAGCATTTT. This chain links TRBV6-6 with TRBJ1-5, with D maybe TRBD1 (6 bases). The CDR3 extends over 14 amino acids. CDR1 and CDR2 from the germline V gene are MNHNY and SVGAGI (reference sequence). Trimming left V 5 bases short and J 8 bases short, with 16 bases between.

The CDR3 is CASSGQGENEQFF. The CDR3 coding sequence is TGTGCCAGCAGTGGACAGGGGGAAAATGAGCAGTTCTTC. J is TRBJ2-1 and V is TRBV2; 9 bases line up with TRBD1. V lost 4 bases, J lost 7 bases, and 2 bases stayed unmatched. The CDR3 length is 13 residues. The germline gives CDR1 SNHLY, CDR2 FYNNEI.

The chain has TRBV27 and TRBJ2-7; 11 positions agree with TRBD1. The CDR3 is 13 residues long. Germline V gene lookup returns CDR1 MNHEY and CDR2 SMNVEV (reference sequence). The V and J ends lost 8 bases and 5 bases, in that order; junction bases with no gene match: 5. CDR3 region: CASRDRGVNEQYF. In DNA form, the CDR3 reads TGTGCCAGCCGGGACAGGGGGGTCAACGAGCAGTACTTC.

This clone has only a few counts. The rearrangement links TRBV5-6 to TRBJ1-2; 7 positions agree with TRBD1. CDR1 and CDR2 (germline): SGHDT, YYEEEE. The CDR3 contains 14 residues. Germline trimming cut 4 bases from V and 5 bases from J; bases unmatched to any gene: 8. The CDR3 reads CASSPTGDSYGYTF. The CDR3 coding sequence is TGTGCCAGCAGCCCAACGGGGGACAGTTATGGCTACACCTTC.

The chain carries TRBV2 and TRBJ1-2, with 10 bases matching TRBD1. This CDR3 region has 12 residues. From germline, CDR1 is SNHLY and CDR2 FYNNEI. The V gene end was trimmed by 6 bases and the J gene end by 7 bases; junction bases not matched to a gene: 2. The CDR3 sequence is CASRTGGGGYTF. CDR3 nucleotides: TGTGCCAGCAGGACAGGGGGCGGTGGCTACACCTTC.

V gene TRBV5-6 combines with J gene TRBJ2-5; 11 bases agree with TRBD2. The junction had 8 bases not matched to a gene; V was cut back by 4 bases and J by 0 bases. Looked up from germline, CDR1 is SGHDT and CDR2 is YYEEEE. This CDR3 has 17 amino acids. As DNA, the CDR3 is TGTGCCAGCAGCGTGATGACGGGACTAGCGGACCAAGAGACCCAGTACTTC. It yields the protein CASSVMTGLADQETQYF.

This chain uses TRBV9 with TRBJ2-2; possible D gene TRBD2, 6 bases. This CDR3 spans 14 amino acids. Trimming took 4 bases from V and 0 from J, leaving 7 bases between them. Germline CDR1 and CDR2: SGDLS and YYNGEE. The CDR3 nucleotides read TGTGCCAGCAGCCGGGGGTCGAACACCGGGGAGCTGTTTTTT. It encodes CASSRGSNTGELFF.

The rearrangement uses TRBV7-9 and TRBJ2-7, with 8 bases lining up with TRBD2. Germline CDR1 and CDR2: SEHNR and FQNEAQ (reference sequence). Germline trimming cut 1 base from V and 10 bases from J; bases unmatched to any gene: 9. This CDR3 contains 14 residues. CDR3 protein: CASSLDSGGDIQYF. DNA of the CDR3: TGTGCCAGCAGCTTAGACTCGGGGGGGGATATTCAGTACTTC.